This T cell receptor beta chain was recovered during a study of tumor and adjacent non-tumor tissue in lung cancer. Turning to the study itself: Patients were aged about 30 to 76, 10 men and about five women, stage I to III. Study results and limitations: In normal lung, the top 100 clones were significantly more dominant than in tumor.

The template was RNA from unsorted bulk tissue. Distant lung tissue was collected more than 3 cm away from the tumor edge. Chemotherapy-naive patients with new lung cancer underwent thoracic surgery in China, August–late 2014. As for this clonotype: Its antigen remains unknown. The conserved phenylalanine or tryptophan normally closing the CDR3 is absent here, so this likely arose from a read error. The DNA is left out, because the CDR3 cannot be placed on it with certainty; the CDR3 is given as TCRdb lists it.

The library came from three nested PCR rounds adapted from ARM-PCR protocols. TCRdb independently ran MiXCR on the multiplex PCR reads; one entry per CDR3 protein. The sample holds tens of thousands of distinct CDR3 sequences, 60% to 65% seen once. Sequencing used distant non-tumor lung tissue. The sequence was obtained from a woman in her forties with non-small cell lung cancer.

CDR3 loop: CASSLDYEHYL. This sequence joins TRBV2 and TRBJ2-7. From its first to its last residue, the CDR3 has 11 amino acids. Germline V gives CDR1 SNHLY, CDR2 FYNNEI.